The 14 T cell receptor beta chains below were found in one sample sequenced in a study of blood T cell repertoires in COVID-19. The data were produced by immunoSEQ multiplex PCR, yet TCRdb's version contains in-frame clones alone and is incomplete. The sample lists 100,000 to 120,000 clones, over 60% occurring once. Sequenced sample: peripheral blood. The receptor set was obtained from a woman older than 75 with acute or convalescent COVID-19.

The CDR3 region is CASSEDSLPGYTF. CDR3 nucleotide sequence: TGCGCCAGCAGCGAGGACAGCTTGCCTGGCTACACCTTC. The V and J genes are TRBV5-1 and TRBJ1-2; D perhaps matches TRBD1 (6 bases). Germline loops: CDR1 SGHRS, CDR2 YFSETQ. Trimming took 4 bases from V and 7 from J, leaving 14 bases between them. The CDR3 loop spans 13 amino acids.

This chain uses TRBV5-1 with TRBJ2-7; D perhaps matches TRBD1 (8 bases). Germline V gene sequence: CDR1 SGHRS, CDR2 YFSETQ. The V end was cut by 3 bases, the J end by 2 bases, with 15 bases between. The CDR3 length is 15 residues. In DNA form, the CDR3 reads TGCGCCAGCAGCTCCACAGGGGGAGGGGCCTACGAGCAGTACTTC. Its translation: CASSSTGGGAYEQYF. The whole variable domain, remainder taken from reference TRBV5-1 and TRBJ2-7, is KAGVTQTPRYLIKTRGQQVTLSCSPISGHRSVSWYQQTPGQGLQFLFEYFSETQRNKGNFPGRFSGRQFSNSRSEMNVSTLELGDSALYLCASSSTGGGAYEQYFGPGTRLTVT.

The V call is TRBV7-8, the J call TRBJ2-2, with unresolved D. The CDR3 totals 11 residues. Germline assignment: CDR1 SGHVS and CDR2 FQNEAQ. Trimming shortened V by 5 bases and J by 7 bases, and 5 bases separated the two germline ends. The CDR3 sequence is CASSPGGELFF. The CDR3 DNA reads as TGTGCCAGCAGCCCGGGCGGGGAGCTGTTTTTT.

The chain uses TRBV3-1 (or the pseudogene TRBV3-2) and TRBJ1-1; tentative D call: TRBD1 (5 bases). V lost 1 base, J lost 4 bases, and 10 bases lay in between. The CDR3 totals 14 residues. CDR1 LGHDT and CDR2 YNNKEL come from the germline V gene (reference sequence). CDR3 sequence reads: CASSQVQGGTEAFF. The CDR3 bases are TGTGCCAGCAGCCAAGTGCAGGGCGGCACTGAAGCTTTCTTT.

The chain couples TRBV28 to TRBJ1-5, with TRBD1 as a possible D gene (5 bases). V lost 1 base, J lost 5 bases, and 9 bases lay in between. Germline V lookup: CDR1 MDHEN, CDR2 SYDVKM. The CDR3 consists of 14 residues. CDR3 residues: CASSLLGQYQPQHF. In DNA, the CDR3 is TGTGCCAGCAGTTTATTGGGGCAGTATCAGCCCCAGCATTTT. Complete variable domain (other parts from reference TRBV28 and TRBJ1-5): DVKVTQSSRYLVKRTGEKVFLECVQDMDHENMFWYRQDPGLGLRLIYFSYDVKMKEKGDIPEGYSVSREKKERFSLILESASTNQTSMYLCASSLLGQYQPQHFGDGTRLSIL.

The CDR3 is CASSIVWGRGGTEAFF. In DNA form, the CDR3 reads TGTGCCAGTAGTATAGTGTGGGGTCGGGGAGGAACTGAAGCTTTCTTT. The chain uses TRBV19 and TRBJ1-1; D call uncertain. There are 16 residues in the CDR3. CDR1 and CDR2 from the germline V gene are LNHDA and SQIVND (reference sequence). V was shortened by 1 base and J by 5 bases, with 17 bases between the two germline ends.

J is TRBJ1-1 and V is TRBV7-6, with 7 nucleotides matching TRBD1. The trim removed 5 bases at V and 2 bases at J, leaving 5 bases unmatched. The CDR3 is 14 amino acids. Looked up from germline, CDR1 is SGHVS and CDR2 is FNYEAQ. The CDR3 region is CASSPTGINTEAFF. The CDR3 DNA follows: TGTGCCAGCAGCCCGACAGGGATTAACACTGAAGCTTTCTTT.

This chain links TRBV6-5 with TRBJ1-2; the D is unclear. The CDR3 consists of 15 residues. Per germline, CDR1 MNHEY and CDR2 SVGAGI. V was trimmed by 6 bases and J by 0 bases, leaving 14 bases between them. The CDR3 region has the DNA TGTGCCAGCAGCCAAGCCTCGAGCGCTAACTATGGCTACACCTTC. It is translated as CASSQASSANYGYTF.

The chain joins TRBV24-1 to TRBJ2-7; 7 nucleotides align to TRBD1. The junction had 18 bases not matched to a gene; V was cut back by 8 bases and J by 3 bases. CDR3 length equals 17 residues. Germline values: CDR1 KGHDR, CDR2 SFDVKD. The CDR3 nucleotides are TGTGCCACCACTTGGACCGGGACAGCCACTGTAAACTACGAGCAGTACTTC. Encoded protein: CATTWTGTATVNYEQYF.

The chain is built from TRBV3-1 (or the pseudogene TRBV3-2) and TRBJ1-2; D is ambiguous. CDR3 length: 12 amino acids. V lost 4 bases and J lost 8, with 11 bases in between. Germline CDR1 and CDR2: LGHDT and YNNKEL (reference sequence). The chain's CDR3 is CASSRRGEGYTF. The CDR3 nucleotides read TGTGCCAGCAGCCGCAGAGGTGAGGGCTACACCTTC.

The J gene is TRBJ2-1, the V gene TRBV30; TRBD2 might be the D (5 bases). V was cut by 8 bases and J by 9 bases, with 14 bases left in between. This CDR3 contains 11 residues. Germline lookup yields CDR1 GTSNPN and CDR2 SVGIG (reference sequence). The CDR3 sequence is CAGRRAGEQFF. In DNA form, the CDR3 reads TGTGCCGGACGTAGGGCGGGTGAGCAGTTCTTC.

The J gene is TRBJ2-7, the V gene TRBV18; 8 bases are shared with TRBD2. J gave up 1 base and V 2 bases, and 10 bases lay outside the gene matches. The germline V gene has CDR1 KGHSH and CDR2 LQKENI. The CDR3 covers 17 residues. The CDR3: CASSPWGGSGESYEQYF. DNA for the CDR3: TGTGCCAGCTCACCATGGGGGGGTAGCGGGGAATCCTACGAGCAGTACTTC.

The chain recombines TRBV12-3 or TRBV12-4 with TRBJ1-2; 8 bases line up with TRBD1. The CDR3 is made up of 13 amino acids. V lost 3 bases, J lost 5 bases, and 2 bases stayed unmatched. The CDR3 DNA reads TGTGCCAGCAGTTTCGACAGGGGTTATGGCTACACCTTC. This sequence encodes CASSFDRGYGYTF.

The chain recombines TRBV11-3 with TRBJ1-6, with TRBD1 as a possible D gene (5 bases). CDR1 SGHNT and CDR2 YENEEA come from the germline V gene. The length of the CDR3 is 9 residues. The CDR3 is CTGDSPLHF. CDR3 DNA sequence: TGTACGGGGGATTCACCCCTCCACTTT.